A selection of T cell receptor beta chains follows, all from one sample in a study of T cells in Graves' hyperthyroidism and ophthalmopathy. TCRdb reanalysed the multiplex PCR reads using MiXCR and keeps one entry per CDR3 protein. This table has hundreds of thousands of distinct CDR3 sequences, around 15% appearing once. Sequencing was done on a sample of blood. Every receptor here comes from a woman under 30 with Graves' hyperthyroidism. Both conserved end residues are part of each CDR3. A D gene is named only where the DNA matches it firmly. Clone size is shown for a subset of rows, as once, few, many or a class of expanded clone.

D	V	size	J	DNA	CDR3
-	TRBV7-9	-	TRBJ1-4	TGTGCCAGCAGCCGGGACTCCAAGCGCGAAAAACTGTTTTTT	CASSRDSKREKLFF
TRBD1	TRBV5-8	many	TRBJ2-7	TGTGCCAGCAGCCTGACAGGGGGAGGATACTACGAGCAGTACTTC	CASSLTGGGYYEQYF
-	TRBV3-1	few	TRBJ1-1	TGTGCCAGCAGCCAAGTAGGGCACGAGACTGAAGCTTTCTTT	CASSQVGHETEAFF
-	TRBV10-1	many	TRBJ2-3	TGCGCCAGCAGTGAGGGAGGGAAGGAGACAGATACGCAGTATTTT	CASSEGGKETDTQYF
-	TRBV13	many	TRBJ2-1	TGTGCCAGCAGCTCCCCGGGACTCCACTCCTACAATGAGCAGTTCTTC	CASSSPGLHSYNEQFF
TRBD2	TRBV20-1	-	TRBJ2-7	TGCAGTGCTAGAAAGACTAGCGGGATCCTCCACGAGCAGTACTTC	CSARKTSGILHEQYF
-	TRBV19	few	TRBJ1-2	TGTGCCAGTAGTATAGCCGCCCTGGAACAGCTCCACTATGGCTACACCTTC	CASSIAALEQLHYGYTF
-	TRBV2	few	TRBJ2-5	TGTGCCAGCATTCCCCGCGGACTCCAAGAGACCCAGTACTTC	CASIPRGLQETQYF
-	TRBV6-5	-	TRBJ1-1	TGTGCCAGCAGTTACTCGGAGAAGGGGAACACTGAAGCTTTCTTT	CASSYSEKGNTEAFF
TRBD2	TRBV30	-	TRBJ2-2	TGTGCCTGGAGTCGTGAAAGCGGGAGTGTCTCCGGGGAGCTGTTTTTT	CAWSRESGSVSGELFF
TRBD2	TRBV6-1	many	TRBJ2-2	TGTGCCAGCAGTGCGGGGGGACCGAACACCGGGGAGCTGTTTTTT	CASSAGGPNTGELFF
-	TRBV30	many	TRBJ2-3	TGTGCCTGGAGGCTCAGGGGAGGGGCAGATACGCAGTATTTT	CAWRLRGGADTQYF
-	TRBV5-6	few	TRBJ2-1	TGTGCCAGCAGGAGTCGGGGGGCGAGAGATTACAATGAGCAGTTCTTC	CASRSRGARDYNEQFF
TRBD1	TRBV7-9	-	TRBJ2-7	TGTGCCAGCAGCTTAGAGGGACAGGGGAGCTCCTACGAGCAGTACTTC	CASSLEGQGSSYEQYF
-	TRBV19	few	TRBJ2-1	TGTGCCAGTAGAAAGGATCGGAGTATTAGCAATGAGCAGTTCTTC	CASRKDRSISNEQFF
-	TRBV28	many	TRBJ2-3	TGTGCCAGCAGTTTCGACAGCACAGATACGCAGTATTTT	CASSFDSTDTQYF
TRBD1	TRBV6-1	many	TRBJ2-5	TGTGCCAGCAGCCGCCCCGACAGGGGTACAGAGACCCAGTACTTC	CASSRPDRGTETQYF
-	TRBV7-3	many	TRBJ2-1	TGTGCCAGCAGCCGGCTAGCTGCCCCCTACAATGAGCAGTTCTTC	CASSRLAAPYNEQFF
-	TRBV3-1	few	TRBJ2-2	TGTGCCAGCAGCCAAGGAGGAGGAGGGGTCTCAAGGTACCGGGAGCTGTTTTTT	CASSQGGGGVSRYRELFF
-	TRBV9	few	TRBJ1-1	TGTGCCAGCAGCGTAGGGGGCCCACCCACTGAAGCTTTCTTT	CASSVGGPPTEAFF
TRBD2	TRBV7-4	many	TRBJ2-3	TGTGCCAGCAGCCATTGGGCCGGGACTAGCGGCACAGATACGCAGTATTTT	CASSHWAGTSGTDTQYF
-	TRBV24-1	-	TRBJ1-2	TGTGCCACCAGTGATGCCGGGTCCAACTATGGCTACACCTTC	CATSDAGSNYGYTF
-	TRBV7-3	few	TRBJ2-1	TGTGCCAGCAGCCGGACTGCCGTCGGGGACAATGAGCAGTTCTTC	CASSRTAVGDNEQFF
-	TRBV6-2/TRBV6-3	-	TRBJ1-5	TGTGCCAGCAGTTACTTTCGACAGGCCTCCGGTCAGCCCCAGCATTTT	CASSYFRQASGQPQHF
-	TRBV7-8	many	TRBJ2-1	TGTGCCAGCAGCTTAGACAGGGTTGAGATGGATGAGCAGTTCTTC	CASSLDRVEMDEQFF
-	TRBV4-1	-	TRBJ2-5	TGCGCCAGCAGCCAAGCGACGGGGCAAGGGACCCAGTACTTC	CASSQATGQGTQYF
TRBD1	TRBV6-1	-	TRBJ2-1	TGTGCCGGAGAAGGGGGCGAGGTCGATGAGCAGTTCTTC	CAGEGGEVDEQFF
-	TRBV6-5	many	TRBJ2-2	TGTGCCAGCAGTTACCGGACGGGCTACACCGGGGAGCTGTTTTTT	CASSYRTGYTGELFF
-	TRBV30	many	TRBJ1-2	TGTGCCTGGAGACCTACGGGACTTGGTTTCCATGGCTACACCTTC	CAWRPTGLGFHGYTF
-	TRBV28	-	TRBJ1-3	TGTGCCAGCAGTGACAATGGTGGGGGAAACACCATATATTTT	CASSDNGGGNTIYF
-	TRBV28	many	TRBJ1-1	TGTGCCAGCAGTTACACAGGAAGCCTGAACACTGAAGCTTTCTTT	CASSYTGSLNTEAFF
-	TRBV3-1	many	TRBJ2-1	TGTGCCAGCAGCCAAGAAAGGGGAAGTGAGCAGTTCTTC	CASSQERGSEQFF
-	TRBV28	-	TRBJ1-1	TGTGCCAGCAGTTTACCGAGGGAGCTGCGCACTGAAGCTTTCTTT	CASSLPRELRTEAFF
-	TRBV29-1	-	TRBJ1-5	TGCAGCGTTGGATTTTCGAGGGTGTCTCAGCCCCAGCATTTT	CSVGFSRVSQPQHF
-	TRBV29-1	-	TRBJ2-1	TGCAGCGTTGCACGGACTTCTACTACCTACAATGAGCAGTTCTTC	CSVARTSTTYNEQFF
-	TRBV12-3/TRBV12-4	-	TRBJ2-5	TGTGCCAGCAGCCAATGGGCAAACCAAGAGACCCAGTACTTC	CASSQWANQETQYF
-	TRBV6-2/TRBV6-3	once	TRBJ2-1	TGTGCCAGCAGTTACGAGGGAGCTCGGTACAATGAGCAGTTCTTC	CASSYEGARYNEQFF